What follows are 31 T cell receptor beta chains derived from one specimen sequenced in a study of Ad26.COV2.S vaccination and SARS-CoV-2 variants. The repertoire was sequenced with immunoSEQ multiplex PCR; TCRdb's copy has only in-frame clones and lacks some. The data contain approximately 480,000 clones, roughly 85% of them singletons. Described treatment: roughly 18 received Ad26.COV2.S at low or high dose, single or two shots; about 5 received placebo; per-sample allocation not given. Day 63 after the first vaccine or placebo injection was the time point for sampling. The specimen was peripheral blood, collected in a trial of Ad26.COV2.S vaccine versus placebo. These receptors all come from a person between 18 and 65 years old who received the Ad26.COV2.S COVID-19 vaccine or a placebo.

This clone was detected only a few times. The J gene is TRBJ1-1, the V gene TRBV11-2; D is undetermined. Trimming removed 6 bases from V and 5 bases from J, with 16 bases in between. CDR1 is SGHAT and CDR2 is FQNNGV in the germline V gene. The CDR3 has 14 amino acids. The CDR3 nucleotides read TGTGCCAGCAGTTGGGGAGGTTTTCTGACTGAAGCTTTCTTT. It codes for CASSWGGFLTEAFF.

The chain is built from TRBV3-1 (or the pseudogene TRBV3-2) and TRBJ2-3; D possibly matches TRBD1 or TRBD2 (5 bases each). Germline V gene lookup returns CDR1 LGHDT and CDR2 YNNKEL (reference sequence). V shed 0 bases and J shed 9 bases, with 10 bases lying between them. The CDR3 consists of 13 residues. CDR3 amino acids: CASSQEGWGTQYF. The CDR3 DNA is TGTGCCAGCAGCCAAGAAGGGTGGGGGACGCAGTATTTT.

This clone appeared once. This chain links TRBV27 with TRBJ2-7; 12 nucleotides match TRBD2. The J segment lost 6 bases and the V segment lost 2 bases, leaving 14 bases of the junction unmatched. Germline V lookup: CDR1 MNHEY, CDR2 SMNVEV (reference sequence). CDR3 size: 18 residues. Here the CDR3 DNA reads TGTGCCAGCAGTTTAAGGTCTAGCGGGAGGGCCGGTCAAACCGAGCAGTACTTC. Residues: CASSLRSSGRAGQTEQYF.

This sequence joins TRBV28 and TRBJ1-6, with D hard to call. Germline-derived CDR1 and CDR2 are MDHEN and SYDVKM. V was shortened by 5 bases and J by 7 bases, with 9 bases between the two germline ends. This CDR3 has 13 residues. DNA of the CDR3: TGTGCCAGCAGTCCCATGGAGAATTCACCCCTCCACTTT. Residues: CASSPMENSPLHF. The full variable domain, rest sourced from reference TRBV28 and TRBJ1-6, is DVKVTQSSRYLVKRTGEKVFLECVQDMDHENMFWYRQDPGLGLRLIYFSYDVKMKEKGDIPEGYSVSREKKERFSLILESASTNQTSMYLCASSPMENSPLHFGNGTRLTVT.

This clone was counted once. This chain joins TRBV24-1 and TRBJ2-1; no firm D call. This CDR3 spans 12 amino acids. Germline V gene data show CDR1 as KGHDR and CDR2 as SFDVKD. Deletions cut 1 base from V and 15 bases from J, with 12 bases between. The CDR3 here is CATSDFGLPRFF. The CDR3 DNA reads as TGTGCCACCAGTGATTTCGGCCTCCCTCGGTTCTTC.

A few counts support this clone. This sequence joins TRBV2 and TRBJ2-7, with 7 bases that match TRBD1. The germline V gene has CDR1 SNHLY and CDR2 FYNNEI. The CDR3 has 14 residues. With 6 bases clipped from V and 1 base from J, the junction kept 6 bases outside the gene matches. The CDR3, as DNA: TGTGCCAGCAGGGCAGACAGGGCATCCTACGAGCAGTACTTC. This sequence encodes CASRADRASYEQYF.

The chain combines TRBV6-6 with TRBJ2-2; possibly TRBD2 for D (6 bases). In germline, CDR1 is MNHNY, CDR2 SVGAGI (reference sequence). V lost 6 bases and J 6 bases, leaving 17 bases between the germline ends. The CDR3 sequence is 15 residues long. CDR3 nucleotide sequence: TGTGCCAGCAGGCTGGCCAGGAGGGCCCCCGGGGAGCTGTTTTTT. Its translation: CASRLARRAPGELFF.

The rearrangement links TRBV11-3 to TRBJ1-1; D unclear. The CDR3 is 14 residues long. Trimming stripped 0 bases from V and 1 base from J, with 6 bases between. Germline-derived CDR1 and CDR2 are SGHNT and YENEEA. DNA for the CDR3: TGTGCCAGCAGCTTAGAGGGGTCGAACACTGAAGCTTTCTTT. Translation: CASSLEGSNTEAFF.

This chain connects TRBV5-4 to TRBJ2-1, with TRBD2 matching 8 bases. The CDR3 spans 15 residues. Trimming at V came to 0 bases and at J to 5 bases, leaving 4 bases not matched to a gene. Looked up from germline, CDR1 is SGHNT and CDR2 is YYREEE (reference sequence). The CDR3 here is CASSLVAGGHNEQFF. DNA of the CDR3: TGTGCCAGCAGCTTGGTTGCGGGGGGCCACAATGAGCAGTTCTTC.

The V and J genes are TRBV19 and TRBJ2-7; D is unresolved. The CDR3 runs 15 residues. V shed 3 bases and J shed 2 bases, with 14 bases lying between them. Germline V CDR1 and CDR2: LNHDA, SQIVND (reference sequence). As DNA, the CDR3 is TGTGCCAGTAGTATGTCACCCTCCCGAGCCTACGAGCAGTACTTC. Translated: CASSMSPSRAYEQYF.

The V gene is TRBV3-1 (or the pseudogene TRBV3-2), the J gene TRBJ2-1; TRBD2 aligns across 11 bases. V was clipped by 4 bases and J by 9 bases; unmatched bases: 14. Looked up from germline, CDR1 is LGHDT and CDR2 is YNNKEL (reference sequence). The CDR3 has 17 residues. In DNA form, the CDR3 reads TGTGCCAGCAGCCGTAGACTAGCGGGATCCCGTACTGGTGAGCAGTTCTTC. It translates to CASSRRLAGSRTGEQFF.

The chain is built from TRBV4-3 and TRBJ2-1; 9 bases map to TRBD2. J lost 7 bases, V lost 0 bases, and 4 bases had no gene match. The CDR3 runs 15 residues. CDR1 is LGHNA and CDR2 is YSLEER in the germline V gene. CDR3 loop: CASSQEAGGPNEQFF. The CDR3 DNA follows: TGCGCCAGCAGCCAAGAGGCGGGAGGGCCTAATGAGCAGTTCTTC.

The chain combines TRBV19 with TRBJ2-1, with unresolved D. The CDR3 extends over 12 amino acids. V lost 4 bases and J lost 7, with 8 bases in between. Germline V gene data show CDR1 as LNHDA and CDR2 as SQIVND (reference sequence). The CDR3 is CASSKDRNEQFF. The CDR3 region has the DNA TGTGCCAGTAGTAAGGATCGAAATGAGCAGTTCTTC.

This chain connects TRBV30 to TRBJ2-7; a possible D gene is TRBD2 (6 bases). V dropped 2 bases and J dropped 3 bases, with 11 bases sitting between them. Germline V CDR1 and CDR2: GTSNPN, SVGIG (reference sequence). The length of the CDR3 is 13 residues. The CDR3 bases are TGTGCCTGGAGTCCGGGACTCCGCTACGAGCAGTACTTC. Translated, it gives CAWSPGLRYEQYF. Full variable domain (missing parts from reference TRBV30 and TRBJ2-7): SQTIHQWPATLVQPVGSPLSLECTVEGTSNPNLYWYRQAAGRGLQLLFYSVGIGQISSEVPQNLSASRPQDRQFILSSKKLLLSDSGFYLCAWSPGLRYEQYFGPGTRLTVT.

The rearrangement joins TRBV2 to TRBJ1-5; D possibly corresponds to TRBD1 (5 bases). The germline CDR1 and CDR2 sequences are SNHLY and FYNNEI. Trimming left V 10 bases short and J 0 bases short, with 19 bases between. CDR3 size: 16 residues. The CDR3: CATSLDSGNSNQPQHF. Written as DNA, the CDR3 is TGTGCCACTTCACTTGACAGTGGTAATAGCAATCAGCCCCAGCATTTT. Supplemented by reference TRBV2 and TRBJ1-5, the full variable domain reads EPEVTQTPSHQVTQMGQEVILRCVPISNHLYFYWYRQILGQKVEFLVSFYNNEISEKSEIFDDQFSVERPDGSNFTLKIRSTKLEDSAMYFCATSLDSGNSNQPQHFGDGTRLSIL.

This chain links TRBV9 with TRBJ2-3; 8 bases agree with TRBD2. V lost 0 bases to trimming and J lost 4 bases; unmatched junction nucleotides: 7. The CDR3 length is 16 residues. The germline CDR1 and CDR2 sequences are SGDLS and YYNGEE. The CDR3 DNA reads as TGTGCCAGCAGCGTAGATGGCGGGAGGTGGGCAGATACGCAGTATTTT. This sequence encodes CASSVDGGRWADTQYF.

V and J are TRBV7-2 and TRBJ2-7; 7 bases line up with TRBD1. Germline V gene data show CDR1 as SGHTA and CDR2 as FQGNSA. V lost 3 bases, J lost 5 bases, and 7 bases stayed unmatched. This CDR3 comprises 14 residues. CDR3 bases: TGTGCCAGCAGCTTGACCGGGACAGCCCACGAGCAGTACTTC. It is translated as CASSLTGTAHEQYF.

The CDR3 loop is CASSFNPGGSYEQYF. Here the CDR3 DNA reads TGTGCCAGCAGTTTTAACCCGGGGGGATCCTACGAGCAGTACTTC. This chain uses TRBV6-1 with TRBJ2-7; 7 bases agree with TRBD2. The CDR3 is 15 residues long. Germline V CDR1 and CDR2: MNHNS, SASEGT. The V and J ends lost 5 bases and 1 base, in that order; junction bases with no gene match: 8.

This CDR3 reads CAWRAGGPLSTNEKLFF. The CDR3 bases are TGTGCCTGGAGAGCTGGCGGTCCGCTGAGCACTAATGAAAAACTGTTTTTT. V gene TRBV30 combines with J gene TRBJ1-4, with D unresolved. Germline-derived CDR1 and CDR2 are GTSNPN and SVGIG (reference sequence). The CDR3 contains 17 residues. Trimming cost V 3 bases and J 2 bases, with 19 bases left between them.

The chain joins TRBV18 to TRBJ1-2, with D tentatively TRBD1 (6 bases). Germline CDR1 is KGHSH and CDR2 is LQKENI. This CDR3 comprises 13 residues. Trimming pared 3 bases from V and 4 bases from J, leaving 9 bases between. The CDR3 reads CASSPGGPYGYTF. CDR3 DNA sequence: TGTGCCAGCTCACCGGGGGGGCCCTATGGCTACACCTTC.

By share, this clone ranks as medium-sized. This chain uses TRBV12-3 or TRBV12-4 with TRBJ1-4, with no clear D. V gave up 3 bases and J gave up 11 bases, with 13 bases separating them. The CDR3 extends over 13 amino acids. CDR3: CASSFVHPGKLFF. CDR3 nucleotide sequence: TGTGCCAGCAGTTTTGTCCACCCCGGGAAACTGTTTTTT.

Here the CDR3 DNA reads TGTGCCAGCAGCCCCGAGACGTCAGGGTACAATGAGCAGTTCTTC. Translation: CASSPETSGYNEQFF. The chain uses TRBV7-3 and TRBJ2-1, with a possible D match to TRBD1 (5 bases). V shed 5 bases and J shed 4 bases, with 15 bases lying between them. This CDR3 is 15 amino acids long. Per germline, CDR1 SGHTA and CDR2 FQGTGA.

The chain has TRBV30 and TRBJ2-3; D might be TRBD2 (5 bases). V dropped 5 bases and J dropped 4 bases, with 19 bases sitting between them. Germline-derived CDR1 and CDR2 are GTSNPN and SVGIG (reference sequence). The CDR3 sequence is 15 residues long. The chain's CDR3 is CAWPNGGSLPDTQYF. CDR3 nucleotide sequence: TGTGCCTGGCCCAACGGTGGGAGCCTGCCAGATACGCAGTATTTT.

This clone came up once. The chain combines TRBV5-8 with TRBJ2-1; 11 bases are a match to TRBD2. J was trimmed by 12 bases and V by 2 bases; bases with no gene match: 16. This CDR3 is built from 17 residues. The germline CDR1 and CDR2 sequences are SGHTS and YDEGEE. Written as DNA, the CDR3 is TGTGCCAGCAGCTTAGCGGGCACTAGCGGGAGTTCGGTGGTGCAGTTCTTC. This sequence encodes CASSLAGTSGSSVVQFF.

V is TRBV27 and J is TRBJ2-7; 9 bases fit TRBD1. The CDR3 spans 13 residues. Germline CDR1 and CDR2: MNHEY and SMNVEV (reference sequence). The V and J ends lost 4 bases and 5 bases, in that order; junction bases with no gene match: 3. CDR3 sequence reads: CASSWDRVNEQYF. The CDR3 region has the DNA TGTGCCAGCAGTTGGGACAGGGTAAACGAGCAGTACTTC.

The chain is built from TRBV12-3 or TRBV12-4 and TRBJ1-1; D not certain. The length of the CDR3 is 12 residues. V lost 3 bases to trimming and J lost 0 bases, with 2 bases between them. The CDR3 bases are TGTGCCAGCAGTTTTTTGAACACTGAAGCTTTCTTT. This gives the protein CASSFLNTEAFF.

This clone appeared a few times. The chain is built from TRBV3-1 (or the pseudogene TRBV3-2) and TRBJ1-2; D is uncertain. Trimming shortened V by 1 base and J by 4 bases, and 7 bases separated the two germline ends. The CDR3 runs 13 residues. Germline V lookup: CDR1 LGHDT, CDR2 YNNKEL (reference sequence). The CDR3: CASSQAARYGYTF. CDR3 in DNA: TGTGCCAGCAGCCAAGCCGCGCGCTATGGCTACACCTTC.

This sequence joins TRBV13 and TRBJ2-1; 10 positions match TRBD2. V lost 5 bases, J lost 6 bases, and 7 bases stayed unmatched. Germline CDR1 PRHDT, CDR2 FYEKMQ (reference sequence). This CDR3 spans 15 amino acids. The CDR3 DNA is TGTGCCAGCAGCACCCCTAGCGGGAGAGGCAATGAGCAGTTCTTC. Protein product: CASSTPSGRGNEQFF.

In this sample, this clone turned up once. This chain uses TRBV29-1 with TRBJ2-2, with 10 bases that match TRBD2. The CDR3 loop spans 15 amino acids. Trimming removed 0 bases from V and 7 bases from J; junction bases left unmatched: 5. Germline values: CDR1 SQVTM, CDR2 ANQGSEA. CDR3 sequence: CSVEDTSGKVGELFF. Written as DNA, the CDR3 is TGCAGCGTTGAAGATACTAGCGGGAAGGTCGGGGAGCTGTTTTTT.

This chain uses TRBV25-1 with TRBJ1-2; no clear D gene. The CDR3 is 12 residues long. Trimming shortened V by 1 base and J by 4 bases, and 4 bases separated the two germline ends. Looked up from germline, CDR1 is MGHDK and CDR2 is SYGVNS. The CDR3: CASSEFTYGYTF. As DNA, the CDR3 is TGTGCCAGCAGTGAATTTACCTATGGCTACACCTTC.

Only one count was recorded for this clone. The V call is TRBV6-5, the J call TRBJ2-1; maybe TRBD2 (5 bases). V was shortened by 7 bases and J by 3 bases, with 16 bases between the two germline ends. Germline values: CDR1 MNHEY, CDR2 SVGAGI. CDR3 length: 15 residues. The CDR3 DNA follows: TGTGCCAGCAAGGCGGTACTAGTGGGCTACAATGAGCAGTTCTTC. Amino acids: CASKAVLVGYNEQFF.